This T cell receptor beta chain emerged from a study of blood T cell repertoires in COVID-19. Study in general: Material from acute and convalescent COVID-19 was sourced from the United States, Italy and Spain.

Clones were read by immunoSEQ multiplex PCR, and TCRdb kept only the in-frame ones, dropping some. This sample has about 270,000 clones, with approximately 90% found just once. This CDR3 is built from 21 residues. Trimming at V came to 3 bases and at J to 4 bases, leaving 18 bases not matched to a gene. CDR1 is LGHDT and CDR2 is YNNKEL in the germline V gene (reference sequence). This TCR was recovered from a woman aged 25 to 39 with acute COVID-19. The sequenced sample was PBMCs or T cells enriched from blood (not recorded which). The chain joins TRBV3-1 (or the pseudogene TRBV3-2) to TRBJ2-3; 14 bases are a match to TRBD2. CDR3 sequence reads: CASSHLGGLAGDPKRADTQYF. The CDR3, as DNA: TGTGCCAGCAGCCATCTAGGGGGACTAGCGGGGGACCCAAAGAGGGCAGATACGCAGTATTTT.